This T cell receptor beta chain was recovered during a study of regulatory T cells in long-lasting Graves disease. Study-wide background: With positive TSH receptor antibodies and over 5 years of antithyroid drugs, Graves' disease was considered persistent.

Time point here: persistent/refractory GD, antithyroid drugs over 5 years with positive TRAb. PBMC-derived RNA was used for the TCR library. As concerns this clonotype: Its antigen remains unidentified.

Germline CDR1 and CDR2: DFQATT and SNEGSKA (reference sequence). The ends were cut back, 6 bases at V and 4 bases at J, with 24 bases in the middle. CDR3 size: 16 residues. According to the study, TCR beta libraries were built with iRepertoire HTBI primers and CDR3-region Arm-PCR. Using its own MiXCR run on the multiplex PCR reads, TCRdb lists one record per CDR3 protein. The repertoire holds roughly 360,000 distinct CDR3 sequences, roughly 23% seen once, with around 30% in the top ten. The study's findings and limits: Persistent patients had a count of shared public clonotypes (approximately 3,000) that exceeded that of new patients (966).

The rearrangement joins TRBV20-1 to TRBJ1-2; D is perhaps TRBD1 (5 bases). The specimen comprised peripheral blood mononuclear cells (PBMCs), sampled when the disease was refractory, from a patient treated with antithyroid drugs. This TCR derives from a woman in her 40s with Graves disease. CDR3 in amino acids: CSAPLGWAGLSYGYTF. DNA of the CDR3: TGCAGTGCCCCTCTAGGTTGGGCAGGGTTATCCTATGGCTACACCTTC.